What follows are 21 T cell receptor beta chains derived from one specimen sequenced in a study of T-cell reconstitution after alpha-beta-depleted transplantation in children. It was with unique molecular identifiers that the TCRbeta library was prepared. One entry per CDR3 protein, called by TCRdb with MiXCR from the PCR reads. The data contain 750,000 to 950,000 distinct CDR3 sequences, approximately 15% of them singletons. Sequenced material: PBMCs, mostly from graft donor cells, taken 360 days after TCRalphabeta/CD19-depleted stem cell transplant. The receptors come from a male patient under 18 who had a stem cell transplant for acute lymphoblastic leukemia, so the T cells may come from the graft donor.

This chain joins TRBV6-5 and TRBJ2-1; tentatively, D is TRBD2 (5 bases). V lost 1 base and J lost 2, with 9 bases in between. The length of the CDR3 is 15 residues. Per germline, CDR1 MNHEY and CDR2 SVGAGI. The CDR3 spells CASSYWASTYNEQFF. CDR3 in DNA: TGTGCCAGCAGTTACTGGGCTAGCACCTACAATGAGCAGTTCTTC.

This clonotype appeared many times. The V gene is TRBV2, the J gene TRBJ2-3; D perhaps matches TRBD1 (5 bases). CDR1 SNHLY and CDR2 FYNNEI come from the germline V gene. The V end was cut by 4 bases, the J end by 0 bases, with 8 bases between. CDR3 length: 14 amino acids. The CDR3 sequence is CASSGQGSTDTQYF. For the CDR3, the DNA is TGTGCCAGCAGTGGTCAGGGAAGCACAGATACGCAGTATTTT.

This clonotype was found many times. The gene calls are TRBV12-3 or TRBV12-4 and TRBJ2-3; D possibly matches TRBD1 or TRBD2 (6 bases each). The CDR3 runs 13 residues. CDR3 protein: CACRKGGRHTQYF. The CDR3 DNA is TGTGCTTGCAGAAAGGGGGGCCGTCATACGCAGTATTTT.

The chain is built from TRBV15 and TRBJ2-5, with D perhaps matching TRBD2 (6 bases). CDR3 length: 15 residues. Trimming took 0 bases from V and 2 from J, leaving 10 bases between them. Germline V gene sequence: CDR1 LNHNV, CDR2 YYDKDF (reference sequence). The CDR3 DNA is TGTGCCACCAGCAGAGATGGAGGGGCTCAAGAGACCCAGTACTTC. It is translated as CATSRDGGAQETQYF.

The V gene is TRBV7-9, the J gene TRBJ2-5; 8 bases match TRBD2. The CDR3 loop spans 15 amino acids. V shed 2 bases and J 3 bases; nucleotides not matched to a gene: 5. Germline loops: CDR1 SEHNR, CDR2 FQNEAQ (reference sequence). CDR3 protein: CASSLLGREEETQYF. The CDR3 nucleotides read TGTGCCAGCAGCTTACTCGGGAGGGAAGAAGAGACCCAGTACTTC.

This clonotype showed up many times. The rearrangement uses TRBV5-1 and TRBJ2-1; D is possibly TRBD2 (6 bases). V gave up 0 bases and J gave up 4 bases, with 11 bases separating them. The CDR3 has 15 residues. Germline V gene data show CDR1 as SGHRS and CDR2 as YFSETQ. The CDR3 here is CASSLDRTTYNEQFF. The CDR3 region has the DNA TGCGCCAGCAGCTTGGACAGGACTACTTACAATGAGCAGTTCTTC.

The chain links TRBV11-2 to TRBJ2-1; either TRBD1 or TRBD2 may fit D (5 bases each). Looked up from germline, CDR1 is SGHAT and CDR2 is FQNNGV. V dropped 5 bases and J dropped 2 bases, with 13 bases sitting between them. The length of the CDR3 is 15 residues. In DNA, the CDR3 is TGTGCCAGCAGCCAAACGGGACCAGCCTACAATGAGCAGTTCTTC. This gives the protein CASSQTGPAYNEQFF.

This clonotype occurred many times. The CDR3: CSASGVGRRGYTF. The DNA of the CDR3 is TGCAGTGCTAGCGGCGTCGGAAGGAGAGGCTACACCTTC. V is TRBV20-1 and J is TRBJ1-2; D call uncertain. The ends were cut back, 3 bases at V and 8 bases at J, with 16 bases in the middle. CDR1 and CDR2 from the germline V gene are DFQATT and SNEGSKA (reference sequence). This CDR3 region has 13 residues.

DNA of the CDR3: TGTGCCAGCTCACCACCCCAAGCGGCGGTTATCTACGAGCAGTACTTC. Translating gives CASSPPQAAVIYEQYF. This chain links TRBV18 with TRBJ2-7; tentative D call: TRBD2 (5 bases). This CDR3 contains 16 residues. From germline, CDR1 is KGHSH and CDR2 LQKENI. V was pared by 0 bases and J by 3 bases, with 15 bases between.

The chain links TRBV7-2 to TRBJ2-7; D may be TRBD2 (6 bases). Germline V CDR1 and CDR2: SGHTA, FQGNSA. Trimming stripped 0 bases from V and 6 bases from J, with 12 bases between. The CDR3 length is 14 residues. CDR3 in DNA: TGTGCCAGCAGCTTAGCCCGACTAGTTTCCGAGCAGTACTTC. Translation gives CASSLARLVSEQYF.

This clonotype was counted between two and nine times. The chain joins TRBV12-3 or TRBV12-4 to TRBJ2-1; 7 bases line up with TRBD2. V dropped 3 bases and J dropped 5; count of bases not matched to a gene: 10. This CDR3 is 16 amino acids long. Written as DNA, the CDR3 is TGTGCCAGCAGTTTGCGGGCGGGAGCCCCAGACAATGAGCAGTTCTTC. It codes for CASSLRAGAPDNEQFF.

The chain recombines TRBV19 with TRBJ1-1; no clear D. Germline assignment: CDR1 LNHDA and CDR2 SQIVND (reference sequence). Trimming took 6 bases from V and 4 from J, leaving 12 bases between them. The length of the CDR3 is 13 residues. The CDR3: CASREGLGTEAFF. In DNA, the CDR3 is TGTGCCAGTAGGGAAGGCTTGGGCACTGAAGCTTTCTTT.

CDR3 sequence reads: CASSKRQGTGELFF. CDR3 nucleotide sequence: TGTGCCAGCAGCAAACGACAGGGCACCGGGGAGCTGTTTTTT. The chain couples TRBV9 to TRBJ2-2; 7 bases are a match to TRBD1. CDR3 length: 14 amino acids. Per the germline V gene, CDR1 is SGDLS and CDR2 is YYNGEE. The junction had 4 bases not matched to a gene; V was cut back by 4 bases and J by 4 bases.

The gene calls are TRBV13 and TRBJ2-3; the D is unclear. The V end was cut by 5 bases, the J end by 4 bases, with 10 bases between. Looked up from germline, CDR1 is PRHDT and CDR2 is FYEKMQ (reference sequence). This CDR3 region has 13 residues. DNA of the CDR3: TGTGCCAGCAGCACCGACGAAGCAGATACGCAGTATTTT. It is translated as CASSTDEADTQYF. Drawing the rest from reference TRBV13 and TRBJ2-3, the complete variable domain is AAGVIQSPRHLIKEKRETATLKCYPIPRHDTVYWYQQGPGQDPQFLISFYEKMQSDKGSIPDRFSAQQFSDYHSELNMSSLELGDSALYFCASSTDEADTQYFGPGTRLTVL.

CDR3 nucleotides: TGTGCCAGCAGTCGACTAGATAGGGAGCAGTTCTTC. It specifies CASSRLDREQFF. V gene TRBV2 combines with J gene TRBJ2-1, with a weak D call TRBD2 (6 bases). Trimming shortened V by 5 bases and J by 10 bases, and 12 bases separated the two germline ends. Per germline, CDR1 SNHLY and CDR2 FYNNEI. The CDR3 extends over 12 amino acids.

This clonotype was seen a few times. The rearrangement uses TRBV5-1 and TRBJ2-7, with 9 bases that match TRBD2. CDR3 length equals 19 residues. The trim removed 4 bases at V and 1 base at J, leaving 18 bases unmatched. CDR1 is SGHRS and CDR2 is YFSETQ in the germline V gene. In nucleotides, the CDR3 is TGCGCCAGCAGCGGGAAGCGGGAGGCCGGGAGAGGCAAGTCCTACGAGCAGTACTTC. It specifies CASSGKREAGRGKSYEQYF.

The chain has TRBV5-6 and TRBJ2-2; the match to TRBD2 covers 11 bases. V lost 0 bases to trimming and J lost 3 bases; unmatched junction nucleotides: 4. Germline assignment: CDR1 SGHDT and CDR2 YYEEEE. This CDR3 has 17 amino acids. The CDR3 sequence is CASSLATSGSYTGELFF. CDR3 nucleotides: TGTGCCAGCAGCTTGGCTACTAGCGGGAGCTACACCGGGGAGCTGTTTTTT.

This rearrangement joins TRBV9 to TRBJ1-4; tentative D call: TRBD1 (6 bases). Germline values: CDR1 SGDLS, CDR2 YYNGEE. V shed 0 bases and J shed 8 bases, with 14 bases lying between them. CDR3 length: 15 amino acids. CDR3 in amino acids: CASSVETGSQEKLFF. The CDR3 nucleotides read TGTGCCAGCAGCGTAGAAACAGGGAGCCAAGAAAAACTGTTTTTT.

Only a few counts were recorded for this clonotype. The chain has TRBV12-3 or TRBV12-4 and TRBJ2-7, with 13 bases aligning to TRBD2. The CDR3 is 16 residues long. V lost 5 bases, J lost 5 bases, and 9 bases stayed unmatched. The DNA of the CDR3 is TGTGCCAGCAGTCCCGGGACTAGCGGGATCCCCGACGAGCAGTACTTC. It codes for CASSPGTSGIPDEQYF.

In this sample, this clonotype turned up a few times. The J gene is TRBJ2-3, the V gene TRBV5-1, with TRBD2 matching over 8 bases. Trimming took 5 bases from V and 4 from J; bases not matched to a gene: 9. Germline CDR1 reads SGHRS; CDR2 reads YFSETQ. The CDR3 totals 15 residues. Here the CDR3 DNA reads TGCGCCAGCAGGAGGAGCGGGAGCTTCGCAGATACGCAGTATTTT. Its translation: CASRRSGSFADTQYF.

V and J are TRBV18 and TRBJ2-5; 10 nucleotides match TRBD2. The trim removed 2 bases at V and 5 bases at J, leaving 11 bases unmatched. This CDR3 region has 17 residues. Germline CDR1 is KGHSH and CDR2 is LQKENI. CDR3 loop: CASSPVSGRSYRETQYF. The CDR3 DNA follows: TGTGCCAGCTCACCAGTTAGCGGGAGGTCCTATCGGGAGACCCAGTACTTC.